Listed here are 25 T cell receptor beta chains from one sample, sequenced in a study of blood T cell repertoires in COVID-19. Sequenced by immunoSEQ multiplex PCR; TCRdb stores in-frame clones only, minus some. The sample lists about 120,000 clones; around 86% were seen once. Source material: peripheral blood. Source of these receptors: a man older than 75 with active or convalescent COVID-19.

The chain links TRBV28 to TRBJ1-4; 9 nucleotides line up with TRBD1. The CDR3 has 16 amino acids. Unmatched junction bases numbered 16, after V lost 6 bases and J lost 11 bases. CDR1 is MDHEN and CDR2 is SYDVKM in the germline V gene. CDR3 DNA: TGTGCCAGCAGATTAGCGATGGGCCGGACAGGGGACAAACTGTTTTTT. Translation gives CASRLAMGRTGDKLFF.

The genes are TRBV5-5 and TRBJ2-1; 8 bases map to TRBD2. V gave up 2 bases and J gave up 7 bases; unmatched junction bases: 5. The germline CDR1 and CDR2 sequences are SGHKS and YYEKEE (reference sequence). CDR3 size: 14 residues. CDR3 coding DNA: TGTGCCAGCAGCTTACTAGCGGCAGATAATGAGCAGTTCTTC. It codes for CASSLLAADNEQFF.

The chain uses TRBV30 and TRBJ2-1, with TRBD2 matching 11 bases. The trim removed 2 bases at V and 4 bases at J, leaving 4 bases unmatched. The CDR3 sequence is 15 residues long. CDR1 is GTSNPN, CDR2 SVGIG, per germline (reference sequence). CDR3 in DNA: TGTGCCTGGAGTCCTAGCGGGAGGCTGTACAATGAGCAGTTCTTC. Its translation: CAWSPSGRLYNEQFF.

The chain couples TRBV28 to TRBJ1-2; 8 bases line up with TRBD1. With 5 bases clipped from V and 3 bases from J, the junction kept 11 bases outside the gene matches. CDR3 length: 16 amino acids. CDR1 is MDHEN, CDR2 SYDVKM, per germline. The chain's CDR3 is CASSARGAGGDYGYTF. CDR3 bases: TGTGCCAGCAGTGCAAGGGGGGCAGGGGGCGACTATGGCTACACCTTC.

The gene calls are TRBV5-1 and TRBJ1-2; D not certain. This CDR3 contains 14 residues. The germline gives CDR1 SGHRS, CDR2 YFSETQ. V lost 6 bases to trimming and J lost 2 bases, with 14 bases between them. CDR3 DNA sequence: TGCGCCAGCACAACAGCTACTTCCAACTATGGCTACACCTTC. This translates into CASTTATSNYGYTF.

At least ten counts were recorded for this clone. The chain recombines TRBV7-9 with TRBJ1-2; D is undetermined. Trimming left V 4 bases short and J 6 bases short, with 6 bases between. The germline CDR1 and CDR2 sequences are SEHNR and FQNEAQ (reference sequence). CDR3 size: 11 residues. In DNA form, the CDR3 reads TGTGCCAGCAGCTCTTTAAATGGCTACACCTTC. This gives the protein CASSSLNGYTF.

This chain links TRBV4-1 with TRBJ1-2, with D maybe TRBD1 (6 bases). Germline lookup yields CDR1 MGHRA and CDR2 YSYEKL. The germline V and J ends were trimmed by 1 base and 3 bases, with 18 bases remaining between them. The CDR3 contains 17 residues. This CDR3 reads CASSQVLGTRVYYGYTF. In DNA form, the CDR3 reads TGCGCCAGCAGCCAAGTTTTAGGGACAAGGGTCTACTATGGCTACACCTTC.

The chain carries TRBV19 and TRBJ1-3; 9 bases line up with TRBD1. V dropped 7 bases and J dropped 2; count of bases not matched to a gene: 21. Germline V lookup: CDR1 LNHDA, CDR2 SQIVND (reference sequence). CDR3 length equals 20 residues. The DNA for the CDR3 is TGTGCCAGTACTCGTACACCGGGACAGGGATTGGGGCTAGCTGGAAACACCATATATTTT. Protein: CASTRTPGQGLGLAGNTIYF.

The genes are TRBV4-1 and TRBJ1-6, with D tentatively TRBD1 (5 bases). Deletions cut 0 bases from V and 10 bases from J, with 13 bases between. The CDR3 is made up of 15 amino acids. The germline V gene has CDR1 MGHRA and CDR2 YSYEKL. The chain's CDR3 is CASSQERREGSPLHF. The CDR3 coding sequence is TGCGCCAGCAGCCAAGAGCGCAGGGAGGGATCACCCCTCCACTTT.

V usage is TRBV3-1 (or the pseudogene TRBV3-2) and J usage is TRBJ2-7; 11 bases agree with TRBD2. The CDR3 loop spans 16 amino acids. The germline CDR1 and CDR2 sequences are LGHDT and YNNKEL (reference sequence). V shed 3 bases and J 1 base; nucleotides not matched to a gene: 5. This CDR3 is CASSHYSGRGSYEQYF. The DNA for the CDR3 is TGTGCCAGCAGCCATTATAGCGGGAGGGGGTCCTACGAGCAGTACTTC.

V and J are TRBV30 and TRBJ1-5, with D tentatively TRBD1 (6 bases). The CDR3 is 13 amino acids. Germline V gives CDR1 GTSNPN, CDR2 SVGIG (reference sequence). V was trimmed by 5 bases and J by 4 bases, leaving 12 bases between them. CDR3 residues: CAWAQGGNQPQHF. CDR3 nucleotides: TGTGCCTGGGCACAGGGAGGGAATCAGCCCCAGCATTTT.

This clone turned up a few times. The chain recombines TRBV7-9 with TRBJ1-6, with 9 bases fitting TRBD1. From germline, CDR1 is SEHNR and CDR2 FQNEAQ (reference sequence). The CDR3 extends over 14 amino acids. After removal of 2 bases from V and 9 bases from J, the junction contained 2 bases not matched to a gene. This chain's CDR3 is CASSLTGGGSPLHF. In nucleotides, the CDR3 is TGTGCCAGCAGCTTAACAGGGGGCGGTTCACCCCTCCACTTT.

The chain links TRBV27 to TRBJ1-3; 7 bases line up with TRBD1. Germline loops: CDR1 MNHEY, CDR2 SMNVEV (reference sequence). The CDR3 loop spans 13 amino acids. Trimming at V came to 5 bases and at J to 8 bases, leaving 6 bases not matched to a gene. The CDR3 nucleotides are TGTGCCAGCAGTATGACAGGGTGGGACACCATATATTTT. This translates into CASSMTGWDTIYF.

This clone has just one count. The CDR3 bases are TGTGCCAGCAACCCCCTCCGGACAGGGGGAGAAAAACTGTTTTTT. Encoded protein: CASNPLRTGGEKLFF. The rearrangement uses TRBV2 and TRBJ1-4, with 10 positions matching TRBD1. The CDR3 totals 15 residues. The V and J ends lost 7 bases and 8 bases, in that order; junction bases with no gene match: 10. Per germline, CDR1 SNHLY and CDR2 FYNNEI.

J is TRBJ1-4 and V is TRBV27; TRBD1 matches 9 bases. Germline CDR1 is MNHEY and CDR2 is SMNVEV (reference sequence). V lost 5 bases to trimming and J lost 8 bases; unmatched junction nucleotides: 6. This CDR3 has 14 residues. The DNA for the CDR3 is TGTGCCAGCAGTCCGGACAGGGGTTTAGAAAAACTGTTTTTT. Residues: CASSPDRGLEKLFF.

V is TRBV30 and J is TRBJ1-2, with D uncertain. V lost 0 bases and J lost 0, with 5 bases in between. The CDR3 is 13 amino acids. Germline CDR1 GTSNPN, CDR2 SVGIG (reference sequence). In DNA form, the CDR3 reads TGTGCCTGGAGTGTTGCGGCTAACTATGGCTACACCTTC. Its translation is CAWSVAANYGYTF.

The chain carries TRBV4-1 and TRBJ2-5; no clear D gene. V gave up 0 bases and J gave up 4 bases, with 12 bases separating them. Germline V gene sequence: CDR1 MGHRA, CDR2 YSYEKL. This CDR3 contains 15 residues. The CDR3 nucleotides are TGCGCCAGCAGCCAAGATCCAGCGACCCGAGAGACCCAGTACTTC. It is translated as CASSQDPATRETQYF.

The chain recombines TRBV3-1 (or the pseudogene TRBV3-2) with TRBJ1-6; TRBD1 agrees at 11 bases. CDR1 is LGHDT and CDR2 is YNNKEL in the germline V gene (reference sequence). V shed 4 bases and J 8 bases; nucleotides not matched to a gene: 4. This CDR3 region has 15 residues. The CDR3 sequence: CASSPGTGGYSPLHF. Written as DNA, the CDR3 is TGTGCCAGCAGCCCTGGGACAGGGGGGTATTCACCCCTCCACTTT.

V is TRBV11-2 and J is TRBJ1-2; no clear D gene. Germline assignment: CDR1 SGHAT and CDR2 FQNNGV. The ends were cut back, 1 base at V and 4 bases at J, with 7 bases in the middle. The CDR3 totals 13 residues. Here the CDR3 DNA reads TGTGCCAGCAGCTTAGTAGGGAGCTATGGCTACACCTTC. Translated: CASSLVGSYGYTF. Looking up the rest from reference TRBV11-2 and TRBJ1-2 gives the full variable domain: EAGVAQSPRYKIIEKRQSVAFWCNPISGHATLYWYQQILGQGPKLLIQFQNNGVVDDSQLPKDRFSAERLKGVDSTLKIQPAKLEDSAVYLCASSLVGSYGYTFGSGTRLTVV.

The rearrangement joins TRBV7-8 to TRBJ2-7; 7 bases match TRBD1. The CDR3 has 12 residues. After removal of 2 bases from V and 6 bases from J, the junction contained 1 base not matched to a gene. The germline V gene has CDR1 SGHVS and CDR2 FQNEAQ. CDR3 loop: CASSLHRGEQYF. CDR3 DNA: TGTGCCAGCAGCTTACACAGGGGCGAGCAGTACTTC.

This sequence joins TRBV19 and TRBJ2-7, with D perhaps matching TRBD2 (5 bases). The germline V gene has CDR1 LNHDA and CDR2 SQIVND (reference sequence). This CDR3 has 13 residues. V was trimmed by 3 bases and J by 2 bases, leaving 8 bases between them. CDR3 loop: CASSIRETYEQYF. CDR3 nucleotides: TGTGCCAGTAGTATCCGGGAAACCTACGAGCAGTACTTC. The full variable domain, with the rest looked up from reference TRBV19 and TRBJ2-7, is DGGITQSPKYLFRKEGQNVTLSCEQNLNHDAMYWYRQDPGQGLRLIYYSQIVNDFQKGDIAEGYSVSREKKESFPLTVTSAQKNPTAFYLCASSIRETYEQYFGPGTRLTVT.

The V gene is TRBV11-2, the J gene TRBJ2-3; 11 positions match TRBD2. The CDR3 spans 16 residues. Trimming cost V 1 base and J 4 bases; bases outside gene matches: 4. Germline V lookup: CDR1 SGHAT, CDR2 FQNNGV. The CDR3 DNA reads TGTGCCAGCAGCTTAGCTAGCGGGGGGTACGCAGATACGCAGTATTTT. This codes for CASSLASGGYADTQYF.

The rearrangement joins TRBV5-6 to TRBJ2-7; D is perhaps TRBD2 (6 bases). The CDR3 has 15 amino acids. Trimming removed 1 base at V and 5 bases at J, with 16 bases between. The V gene's germline CDR1 is SGHDT and CDR2 YYEEEE. The CDR3, as DNA: TGTGCCAGCAGCTTGTTCGGGGGATTGGTGGACGAGCAGTACTTC. Its protein product is CASSLFGGLVDEQYF.

This clone has more than one count but fewer than ten. This sequence joins TRBV7-9 and TRBJ2-3, with TRBD2 identical over 15 bases. Germline-derived CDR1 and CDR2 are SEHNR and FQNEAQ (reference sequence). Losses at the gene ends were 4 bases for V and 4 bases for J; bases not matched to a gene: 6. The CDR3 consists of 17 residues. In DNA form, the CDR3 reads TGTGCCAGCAGCTCCGGGACTAGCGGGGGGTGGCCAGATACGCAGTATTTT. This encodes CASSSGTSGGWPDTQYF.

V usage is TRBV7-9 and J usage is TRBJ1-2; the D is unclear. CDR1 is SEHNR and CDR2 is FQNEAQ in the germline V gene (reference sequence). This CDR3 has 11 residues. Trimming shortened V by 5 bases and J by 7 bases, and 8 bases separated the two germline ends. The CDR3 DNA follows: TGTGCCAGCAGCGTCCCGGGTGGCTACACCTTC. Its translation is CASSVPGGYTF.